This entry lists 2 T cell receptor beta chains sequenced from one sample in a study of CD8+CD57+ T cells in acquired aplastic anemia. Investigators profiled TCR beta VDJ and CDR3 from genomic DNA template. MiXCR was run by TCRdb on the reads, yielding one entry per CDR3 protein. The data show about 270,000 distinct CDR3 sequences, approximately 57% seen once. Sequencing input: sorted CD4+, CD8+, or CD8+CD57+ T cells (not recorded which) from PBMCs. Every receptor here comes from a human donor with severe aplastic anemia or a healthy control (not recorded which).

The genes are TRBV19 and TRBJ1-6; weak D call: TRBD1 (5 bases). The CDR3 length is 15 residues. Trimming removed 2 bases from V and 10 bases from J, with 15 bases in between. The germline V gene has CDR1 LNHDA and CDR2 SQIVND (reference sequence). In DNA form, the CDR3 reads TGTGCCAGTAGTATAATGACGGGGGTGGGGTCACCCCTCCACTTT. Protein sequence: CASSIMTGVGSPLHF.

The gene calls are TRBV5-1 and TRBJ2-5; 7 bases match TRBD2. CDR1 SGHRS and CDR2 YFSETQ come from the germline V gene. CDR3 length equals 18 residues. Losses at the gene ends were 0 bases for V and 4 bases for J; bases not matched to a gene: 15. The CDR3 reads CASSLGAASGGEGETQYF. The CDR3 DNA is TGCGCCAGCAGCTTGGGAGCGGCGTCTGGGGGGGAAGGAGAGACCCAGTACTTC. The variable domain in full, with the rest retrieved from reference TRBV5-1 and TRBJ2-5, is KAGVTQTPRYLIKTRGQQVTLSCSPISGHRSVSWYQQTPGQGLQFLFEYFSETQRNKGNFPGRFSGRQFSNSRSEMNVSTLELGDSALYLCASSLGAASGGEGETQYFGPGTRLLVL.